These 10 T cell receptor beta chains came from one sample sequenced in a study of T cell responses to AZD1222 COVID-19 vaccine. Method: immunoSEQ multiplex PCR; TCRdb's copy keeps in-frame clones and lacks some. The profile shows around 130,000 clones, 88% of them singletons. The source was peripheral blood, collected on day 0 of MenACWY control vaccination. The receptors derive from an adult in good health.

The DNA for the CDR3 is TGCGCCAGCAGGACAGGGGGCGCCTACAATGAGCAGTTCTTC. Translation gives CASRTGGAYNEQFF. V usage is TRBV10-2 and J usage is TRBJ2-1; 10 bases match TRBD1. Germline V gene sequence: CDR1 WSHSY, CDR2 SAAADI. The CDR3 is 14 amino acids. V gave up 6 bases and J gave up 2 bases; unmatched junction bases: 1.

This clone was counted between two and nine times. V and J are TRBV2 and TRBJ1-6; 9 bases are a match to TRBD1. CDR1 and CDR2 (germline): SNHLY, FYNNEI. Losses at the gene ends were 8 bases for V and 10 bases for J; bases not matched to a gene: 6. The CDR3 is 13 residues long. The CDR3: CASLGTGQSPLHF. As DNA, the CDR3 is TGTGCCAGCCTCGGGACAGGGCAGTCACCCCTCCACTTT.

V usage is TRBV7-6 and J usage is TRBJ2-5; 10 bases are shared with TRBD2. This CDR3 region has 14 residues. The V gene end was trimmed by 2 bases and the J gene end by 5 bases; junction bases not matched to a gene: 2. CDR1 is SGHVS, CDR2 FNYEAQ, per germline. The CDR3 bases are TGTGCCAGCAGCTTACTAGCGGGAGAGGAGACCCAGTACTTC. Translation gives CASSLLAGEETQYF.

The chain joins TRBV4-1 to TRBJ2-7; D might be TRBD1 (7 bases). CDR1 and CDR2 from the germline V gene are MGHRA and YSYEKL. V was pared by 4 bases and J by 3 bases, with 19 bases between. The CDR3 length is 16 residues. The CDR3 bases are TGCGCCAGCAGCCTCTCCACAGGGGCGGGGAACTACGAGCAGTACTTC. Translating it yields CASSLSTGAGNYEQYF.

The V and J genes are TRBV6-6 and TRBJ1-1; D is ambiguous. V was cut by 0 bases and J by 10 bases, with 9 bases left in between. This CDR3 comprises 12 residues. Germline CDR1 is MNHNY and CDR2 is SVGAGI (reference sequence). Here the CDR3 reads CASSYSGLSAFF. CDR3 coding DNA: TGTGCCAGCAGTTACTCCGGGCTATCAGCTTTCTTT.

CDR3 residues: CASSLTSGSMYEQYF. The DNA of the CDR3 is TGTGCCAGCAGCTTGACTAGCGGGAGTATGTACGAGCAGTACTTC. The chain has TRBV5-4 and TRBJ2-7; 11 nucleotides agree with TRBD2. V gave up 1 base and J gave up 4 bases; unmatched junction bases: 4. The germline CDR1 and CDR2 sequences are SGHNT and YYREEE (reference sequence). This CDR3 contains 15 residues.

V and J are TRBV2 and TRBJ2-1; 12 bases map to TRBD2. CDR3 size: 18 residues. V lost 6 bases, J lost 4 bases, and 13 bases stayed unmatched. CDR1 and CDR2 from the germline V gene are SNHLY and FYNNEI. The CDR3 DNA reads TGTGCCAGCAGCCCCTTACCACTCGGACTAGCGGGGTACAATGAGCAGTTCTTC. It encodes CASSPLPLGLAGYNEQFF.

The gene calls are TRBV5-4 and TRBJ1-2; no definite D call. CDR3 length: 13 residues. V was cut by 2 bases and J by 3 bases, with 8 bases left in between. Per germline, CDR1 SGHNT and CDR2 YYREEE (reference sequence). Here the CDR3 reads CASSLTADYGYTF. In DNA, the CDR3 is TGTGCCAGCAGCTTAACAGCAGACTATGGCTACACCTTC.

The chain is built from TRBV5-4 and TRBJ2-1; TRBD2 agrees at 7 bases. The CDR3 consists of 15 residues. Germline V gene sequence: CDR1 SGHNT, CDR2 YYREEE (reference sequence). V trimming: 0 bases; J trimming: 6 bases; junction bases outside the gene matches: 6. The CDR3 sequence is CASSLGTRSSNEQFF. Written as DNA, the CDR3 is TGTGCCAGCAGCTTGGGGACTAGGTCTAGCAATGAGCAGTTCTTC.

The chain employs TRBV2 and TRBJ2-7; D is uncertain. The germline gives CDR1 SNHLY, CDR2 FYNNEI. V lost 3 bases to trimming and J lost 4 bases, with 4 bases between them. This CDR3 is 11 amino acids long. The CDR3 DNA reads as TGTGCCAGCAGTGATGCTTACGAGCAGTACTTC. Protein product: CASSDAYEQYF.